The 22 T cell receptor beta chains reported below all come from one sample, sequenced in a study of blood T cell repertoires in COVID-19. Sequenced by immunoSEQ multiplex PCR; TCRdb stores in-frame clones only, minus some. The data show over 250,000 clones, with around 82% seen just once and approximately 10% held by the top ten. Sequencing was done on a sample of peripheral blood. Every receptor here comes from a woman aged 50 to 60 who had recovered from COVID-19.

V and J are TRBV28 and TRBJ1-2; a possible D gene is TRBD1 (6 bases). CDR1 and CDR2 (germline): MDHEN, SYDVKM. The V end was cut by 5 bases, the J end by 0 bases, with 19 bases between. This CDR3 is 17 amino acids long. The CDR3 DNA follows: TGTGCCAGCAGTGCGCCCCGACGGGACACAGCTAACTATGGCTACACCTTC. Protein product: CASSAPRRDTANYGYTF.

The V and J genes are TRBV27 and TRBJ2-7, with no clear D. Germline CDR1 reads MNHEY; CDR2 reads SMNVEV (reference sequence). The CDR3 extends over 14 amino acids. V was trimmed by 7 bases and J by 2 bases, leaving 15 bases between them. This chain's CDR3 is CASKIAGVTYEQYF. CDR3 nucleotides: TGTGCCAGCAAAATCGCAGGCGTCACCTACGAGCAGTACTTC.

The chain combines TRBV20-1 with TRBJ1-2; the D is unclear. Germline V gene lookup returns CDR1 DFQATT and CDR2 SNEGSKA (reference sequence). The CDR3 has 14 residues. V lost 3 bases and J lost 4, with 15 bases in between. The CDR3: CSASVSGKGYGYTF. In DNA form, the CDR3 reads TGCAGTGCTAGTGTTTCGGGGAAAGGCTATGGCTACACCTTC.

The chain uses TRBV5-6 and TRBJ2-1; perhaps TRBD1 as D (5 bases). This CDR3 has 14 amino acids. Germline-derived CDR1 and CDR2 are SGHDT and YYEEEE. V gave up 0 bases and J gave up 13 bases, with 17 bases separating them. CDR3 loop: CASSLGGGGSEQFF. CDR3 DNA sequence: TGTGCCAGCAGCTTGGGGGGCGGTGGTTCGGAACAGTTCTTC. Full variable domain (missing parts from reference TRBV5-6 and TRBJ2-1): DAGVTQSPTHLIKTRGQQVTLRCSPKSGHDTVSWYQQALGQGPQFIFQYYEEEERQRGNFPDRFSGHQFPNYSSELNVNALLLGDSALYLCASSLGGGGSEQFFGPGTRLTVL.

This chain connects TRBV5-1 to TRBJ2-5, with D possibly being TRBD1 (5 bases). V was trimmed by 1 base and J by 7 bases, leaving 14 bases between them. The CDR3 totals 14 residues. Germline values: CDR1 SGHRS, CDR2 YFSETQ. CDR3 sequence (DNA): TGCGCCAGCAGCTTGTTTGAGCAGGGATCGACCCAGTACTTC. This sequence encodes CASSLFEQGSTQYF.

The chain combines TRBV28 with TRBJ2-3, with 9 positions matching TRBD2. This CDR3 region has 16 residues. Germline V CDR1 and CDR2: MDHEN, SYDVKM. Trimming took 4 bases from V and 8 from J; bases not matched to a gene: 13. DNA for the CDR3: TGTGCCAGCAGTTCCCACAGCGGGAGGAGGACGGGTACGCAGTATTTT. Protein: CASSSHSGRRTGTQYF.

This chain joins TRBV6-2 or TRBV6-3 and TRBJ1-2, with a possible D match to TRBD1 (6 bases). This CDR3 is 16 amino acids long. The V gene lost 2 bases and the J gene lost 7 bases, with 20 bases spanning the gap. CDR1 and CDR2 from the germline V gene are MNHEY and SVGEGT. Written as DNA, the CDR3 is TGTGCCAGCAGTTACACGTGGACAGCTACCATTCCTGGCTACACCTTC. The encoded protein is CASSYTWTATIPGYTF.

The V gene is TRBV18, the J gene TRBJ1-2, with TRBD1 identical over 11 bases. CDR1 is KGHSH and CDR2 is LQKENI in the germline V gene. This CDR3 spans 19 amino acids. Losses at the gene ends were 0 bases for V and 2 bases for J; bases not matched to a gene: 11. The CDR3 reads CASSPPRRTGGELNYGYTF. The CDR3 DNA follows: TGTGCCAGCTCACCACCGCGTAGGACAGGGGGCGAACTAAACTATGGCTACACCTTC.

The chain links TRBV7-2 to TRBJ2-3; 9 nucleotides align to TRBD2. Germline CDR1 and CDR2: SGHTA and FQGNSA. The CDR3 contains 18 residues. The trim removed 1 base at V and 1 base at J, leaving 9 bases unmatched. The CDR3 nucleotides read TGTGCCAGCAGCTTAGAAGGTCCTAGCGGGGCTGGCACAGATACGCAGTATTTT. This gives the protein CASSLEGPSGAGTDTQYF.

CDR3 nucleotide sequence: TGTGCCAGCAGCTCCCGCCCCTCCACTAGCGGGACCAGCTCCTACGAGCAGTACTTC. Amino acids: CASSSRPSTSGTSSYEQYF. J is TRBJ2-7 and V is TRBV7-8; 10 nucleotides agree with TRBD2. With V trimmed by 4 bases and J by 0 bases, 15 bases remained unmatched. The CDR3 covers 19 residues. Germline CDR1 and CDR2: SGHVS and FQNEAQ.

The genes are TRBV14 and TRBJ2-7, with 8 bases lining up with TRBD1. V was clipped by 5 bases and J by 5 bases; unmatched bases: 14. The CDR3 covers 16 residues. Germline CDR1 and CDR2: SGHDN and FVKESK. The CDR3 sequence is CASSAGRDRRAHEQYF. Written as DNA, the CDR3 is TGTGCCAGCAGCGCAGGAAGGGACAGGCGGGCCCACGAGCAGTACTTC.

J is TRBJ2-7 and V is TRBV27; D is perhaps TRBD1 (6 bases). This CDR3 has 16 residues. The germline V gene encodes CDR1 MNHEY and CDR2 SMNVEV (reference sequence). Trimming left V 3 bases short and J 0 bases short, with 15 bases between. The DNA of the CDR3 is TGTGCCAGCAGTTTTGGGAACAGGGTCAGCTCCTACGAGCAGTACTTC. Encoded protein: CASSFGNRVSSYEQYF.

In its sample, this clone was seen once. V is TRBV4-2 and J is TRBJ2-5; 11 bases match TRBD1. This CDR3 comprises 16 residues. The junction had 7 bases not matched to a gene; V was cut back by 3 bases and J by 4 bases. Germline V gene data show CDR1 as LGHNA and CDR2 as YNFKEQ. CDR3 DNA sequence: TGTGCCAGCAGCCAGGCAACAGGGACAGGGGGAGAGACCCAGTACTTC. Translation: CASSQATGTGGETQYF.

Concerning this clone itself: The same CDR3 arises from other DNA sequences in this sample as well. The V and J genes are TRBV28 and TRBJ1-2; TRBD1 agrees at 7 bases. The CDR3 has 13 amino acids. Germline values: CDR1 MDHEN, CDR2 SYDVKM. Trimming removed 6 bases from V and 4 bases from J; junction bases left unmatched: 5. CDR3 amino acids: CASRTGVLYGYTF. CDR3 nucleotides: TGTGCCAGCAGAACAGGGGTTCTCTATGGCTACACCTTC.

The V gene is TRBV7-2, the J gene TRBJ1-1; D is uncertain. Germline CDR1 reads SGHTA; CDR2 reads FQGNSA. This CDR3 has 15 residues. The germline V and J ends were trimmed by 5 bases and 1 base, with 14 bases remaining between them. The CDR3 DNA sequence: TGTGCCAGCAGCCCGACACCAGCCGGGAACACTGAAGCTTTCTTT. Translation: CASSPTPAGNTEAFF.

This chain uses TRBV7-2 with TRBJ1-5; unclear D gene. Per germline, CDR1 SGHTA and CDR2 FQGNSA. V was shortened by 1 base and J by 6 bases, with 13 bases between the two germline ends. This CDR3 comprises 15 residues. The CDR3 nucleotides read TGTGCCAGCAGCTTAGGGCCCACCCGGGGTCAGCCCCAGCATTTT. Protein: CASSLGPTRGQPQHF.

V is TRBV28 and J is TRBJ1-4; 9 bases map to TRBD1. The J segment lost 10 bases and the V segment lost 4 bases, leaving 10 bases of the junction unmatched. Germline CDR1 MDHEN, CDR2 SYDVKM. The CDR3 has 15 residues. The CDR3 DNA reads TGTGCCAGCAGTTATGCGACAGGGGGACAAGGAAAACTGTTTTTT. Its translation is CASSYATGGQGKLFF.

This chain connects TRBV7-6 to TRBJ2-7; 10 nucleotides align to TRBD2. Germline values: CDR1 SGHVS, CDR2 FNYEAQ. The CDR3 is 15 residues long. After removal of 2 bases from V and 0 bases from J, the junction contained 1 base not matched to a gene. The CDR3 DNA is TGTGCCAGCAGCTTAACTAGCGGGAACTCCTACGAGCAGTACTTC. Amino acid sequence: CASSLTSGNSYEQYF.

The V and J genes are TRBV6-5 and TRBJ2-3; TRBD1 aligns across 8 bases. The CDR3 totals 14 residues. Germline CDR1 and CDR2: MNHEY and SVGAGI. The V segment lost 7 bases and the J segment 6 bases; nucleotides outside the gene matches: 9. DNA for the CDR3: TGTGCCAGCACCTCCTGGACAGGGTTGGATACGCAGTATTTT. As protein: CASTSWTGLDTQYF.

The chain uses TRBV4-3 and TRBJ2-6; D perhaps matches TRBD2 (6 bases). The V gene's germline CDR1 is LGHNA and CDR2 YSLEER. With 4 bases removed from V and 0 bases from J, the gap between germline ends came to 13 bases. The CDR3 runs to 17 residues. The CDR3 reads CASSPAGITSGANVLTF. The CDR3 bases are TGCGCCAGCAGCCCAGCGGGTATTACCTCTGGGGCCAACGTCCTGACTTTC.

The V gene is TRBV6-2 or TRBV6-3, the J gene TRBJ2-7; TRBD2 is a possible D gene (6 bases). V shed 0 bases and J shed 10 bases, with 13 bases lying between them. Germline assignment: CDR1 MNHEY and CDR2 SVGEGT. CDR3 length equals 13 residues. CDR3 sequence: CASSYSALAEQYF. The DNA of the CDR3 is TGTGCCAGCAGTTACTCGGCACTAGCTGAACAGTACTTC.

V usage is TRBV2 and J usage is TRBJ2-3, with D possibly being TRBD2 (6 bases). Trimming cost V 11 bases and J 2 bases, with 17 bases left between them. The CDR3 spans 14 residues. The germline V gene encodes CDR1 SNHLY and CDR2 FYNNEI. CDR3 sequence: CAAQRAPSTDTQYF. CDR3 nucleotides: TGTGCCGCGCAGCGGGCGCCTTCCACAGATACGCAGTATTTT. The complete variable domain, with remaining parts taken from reference TRBV2 and TRBJ2-3, reads EPEVTQTPSHQVTQMGQEVILRCVPISNHLYFYWYRQILGQKVEFLVSFYNNEISEKSEIFDDQFSVERPDGSNFTLKIRSTKLEDSAMYFCAAQRAPSTDTQYFGPGTRLTVL.